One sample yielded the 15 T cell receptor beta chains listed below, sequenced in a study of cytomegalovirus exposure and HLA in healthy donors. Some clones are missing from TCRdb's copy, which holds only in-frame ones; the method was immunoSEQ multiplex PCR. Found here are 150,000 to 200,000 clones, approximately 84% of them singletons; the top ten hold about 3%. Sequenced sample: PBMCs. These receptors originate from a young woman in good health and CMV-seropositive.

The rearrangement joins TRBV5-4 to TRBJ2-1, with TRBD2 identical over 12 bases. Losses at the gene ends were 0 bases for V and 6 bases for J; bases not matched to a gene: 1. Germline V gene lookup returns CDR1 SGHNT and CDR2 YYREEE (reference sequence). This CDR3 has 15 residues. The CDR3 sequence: CASSLASGGANEQFF. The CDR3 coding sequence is TGTGCCAGCAGCTTGGCTAGCGGGGGGGCCAATGAGCAGTTCTTC.

CDR3 nucleotides: TGTGCCAGCAGCTTAGGGACAGGGGGGAGCTATGGCTACACCTTC. Translating it yields CASSLGTGGSYGYTF. The rearrangement joins TRBV7-2 to TRBJ1-2; 10 bases match TRBD1. The CDR3 spans 15 residues. Germline V CDR1 and CDR2: SGHTA, FQGNSA. Trimming took 1 base from V and 4 from J; bases not matched to a gene: 3.

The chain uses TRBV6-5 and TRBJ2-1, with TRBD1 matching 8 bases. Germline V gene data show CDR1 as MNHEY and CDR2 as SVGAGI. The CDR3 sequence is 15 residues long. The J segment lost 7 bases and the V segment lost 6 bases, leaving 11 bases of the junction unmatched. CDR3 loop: CASRVQGVERNEQFF. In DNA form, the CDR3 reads TGTGCCAGCAGGGTACAGGGGGTTGAGCGGAATGAGCAGTTCTTC.

The chain's CDR3 is CASSLNRRGGSYNEQFF. In DNA, the CDR3 is TGTGCCAGCAGCCTAAACAGGCGGGGGGGGTCCTACAATGAGCAGTTCTTC. This chain connects TRBV5-6 to TRBJ2-1, with 9 nucleotides matching TRBD2. Trimming at V came to 4 bases and at J to 1 base, leaving 9 bases not matched to a gene. Germline lookup yields CDR1 SGHDT and CDR2 YYEEEE. This CDR3 is 17 amino acids long.

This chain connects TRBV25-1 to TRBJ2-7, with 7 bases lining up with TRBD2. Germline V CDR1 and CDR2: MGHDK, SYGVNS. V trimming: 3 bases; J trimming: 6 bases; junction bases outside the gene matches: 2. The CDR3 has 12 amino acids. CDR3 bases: TGTGCCAGCAGTGACAGGGAGGGCGAGCAGTACTTC. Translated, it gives CASSDREGEQYF.

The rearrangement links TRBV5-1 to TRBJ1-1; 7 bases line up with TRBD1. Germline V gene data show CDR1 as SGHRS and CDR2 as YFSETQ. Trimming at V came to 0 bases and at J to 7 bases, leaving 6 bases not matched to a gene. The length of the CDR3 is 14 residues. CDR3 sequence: CASSLVIGGGEAFF. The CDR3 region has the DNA TGCGCCAGCAGCTTGGTGATAGGGGGCGGTGAAGCTTTCTTT.

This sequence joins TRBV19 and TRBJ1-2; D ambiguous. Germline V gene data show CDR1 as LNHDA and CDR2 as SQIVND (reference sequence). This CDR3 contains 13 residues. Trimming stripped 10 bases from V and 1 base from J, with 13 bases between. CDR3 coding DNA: TGTGCCACCTCGTCGGTAGTTAACTATGGCTACACCTTC. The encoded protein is CATSSVVNYGYTF.

This chain's CDR3 is CSVEGQSINYGYTF. Written as DNA, the CDR3 is TGCAGCGTAGAGGGACAGTCGATTAACTATGGCTACACCTTC. V usage is TRBV29-1 and J usage is TRBJ1-2; 7 nucleotides match TRBD1. Germline-derived CDR1 and CDR2 are SQVTM and ANQGSEA. The CDR3 contains 14 residues. The V gene end was trimmed by 6 bases and the J gene end by 1 base; junction bases not matched to a gene: 8.

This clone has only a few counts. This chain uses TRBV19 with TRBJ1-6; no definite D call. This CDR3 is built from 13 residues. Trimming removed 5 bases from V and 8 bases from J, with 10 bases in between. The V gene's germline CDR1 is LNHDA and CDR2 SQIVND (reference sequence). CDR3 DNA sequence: TGTGCCAGTAGTCTCACCGAGGATTCACCCCTCCACTTT. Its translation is CASSLTEDSPLHF. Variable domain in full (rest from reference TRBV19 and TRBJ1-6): DGGITQSPKYLFRKEGQNVTLSCEQNLNHDAMYWYRQDPGQGLRLIYYSQIVNDFQKGDIAEGYSVSREKKESFPLTVTSAQKNPTAFYLCASSLTEDSPLHFGNGTRLTVT.

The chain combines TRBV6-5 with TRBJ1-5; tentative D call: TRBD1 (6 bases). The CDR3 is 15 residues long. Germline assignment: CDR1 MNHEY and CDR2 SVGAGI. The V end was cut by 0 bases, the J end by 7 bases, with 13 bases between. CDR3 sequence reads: CASSYSGGPDQPQHF. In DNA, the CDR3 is TGTGCCAGCAGTTACTCGGGGGGGCCGGACCAGCCCCAGCATTTT.

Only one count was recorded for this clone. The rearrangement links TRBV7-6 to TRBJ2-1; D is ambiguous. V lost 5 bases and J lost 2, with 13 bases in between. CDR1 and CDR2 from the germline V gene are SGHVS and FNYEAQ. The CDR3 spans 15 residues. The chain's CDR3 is CASSARQGTYNEQFF. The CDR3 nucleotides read TGTGCCAGCAGCGCCCGACAAGGAACCTACAATGAGCAGTTCTTC.

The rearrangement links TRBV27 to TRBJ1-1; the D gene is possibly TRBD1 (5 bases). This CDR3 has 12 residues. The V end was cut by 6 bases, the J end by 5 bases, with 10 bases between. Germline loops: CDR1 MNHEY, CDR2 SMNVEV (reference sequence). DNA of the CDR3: TGTGCCAGCAGAGCGGGGGTAACTGAAGCTTTCTTT. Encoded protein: CASRAGVTEAFF.

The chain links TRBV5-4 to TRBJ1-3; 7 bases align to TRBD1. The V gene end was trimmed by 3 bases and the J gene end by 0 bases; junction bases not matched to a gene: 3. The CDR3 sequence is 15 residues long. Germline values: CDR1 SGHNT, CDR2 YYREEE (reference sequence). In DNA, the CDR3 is TGTGCCAGCAGCTATGGACAGGTCTCTGGAAACACCATATATTTT. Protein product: CASSYGQVSGNTIYF. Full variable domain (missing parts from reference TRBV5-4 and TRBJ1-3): ETGVTQSPTHLIKTRGQQVTLRCSSQSGHNTVSWYQQALGQGPQFIFQYYREEENGRGNFPPRFSGLQFPNYSSELNVNALELDDSALYLCASSYGQVSGNTIYFGEGSWLTVV.

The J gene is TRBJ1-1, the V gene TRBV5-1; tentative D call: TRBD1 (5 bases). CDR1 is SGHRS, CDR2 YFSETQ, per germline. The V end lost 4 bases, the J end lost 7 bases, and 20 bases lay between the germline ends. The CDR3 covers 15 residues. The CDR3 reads CASSRTQGRGIEAFF. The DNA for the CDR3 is TGCGCCAGCAGCCGTACGCAGGGAAGAGGAATTGAAGCTTTCTTT.

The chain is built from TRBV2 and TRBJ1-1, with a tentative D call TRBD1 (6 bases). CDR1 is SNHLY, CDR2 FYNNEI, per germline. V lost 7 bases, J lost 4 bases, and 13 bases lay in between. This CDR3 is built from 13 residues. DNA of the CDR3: TGTGCCAGCATCCAGGGGCGCTCCACTGAAGCTTTCTTT. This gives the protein CASIQGRSTEAFF. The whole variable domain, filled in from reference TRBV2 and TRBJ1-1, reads EPEVTQTPSHQVTQMGQEVILRCVPISNHLYFYWYRQILGQKVEFLVSFYNNEISEKSEIFDDQFSVERPDGSNFTLKIRSTKLEDSAMYFCASIQGRSTEAFFGQGTRLTVV.